One sample yielded the 9 T cell receptor beta chains listed below, sequenced in a study of multiple sclerosis patients with progressive multifocal leukoencephalopathy. The repertoire was sequenced with immunoSEQ multiplex PCR; TCRdb's copy has only in-frame clones and lacks some. This table holds 20,000 to 25,000 clones, less than 95% found once. The time point: approximately 12 months of natalizumab therapy. This material consisted of PBMCs, taken from a patient treated with natalizumab. These receptors all come from a man aged 30 to 39 with multiple sclerosis.

The V and J genes are TRBV18 and TRBJ1-5; 9 bases line up with TRBD1. The V gene's germline CDR1 is KGHSH and CDR2 LQKENI. V lost 1 base to trimming and J lost 4 bases; unmatched junction nucleotides: 2. The CDR3 runs to 15 residues. This CDR3 is CASSPLGQGNQPQHF. DNA of the CDR3: TGTGCCAGCTCACCACTCGGACAGGGGAATCAGCCCCAGCATTTT.

The genes are TRBV4-1 and TRBJ1-5, with D perhaps TRBD1 (5 bases). Trimming took off 8 bases at V and 7 bases at J, with 18 bases between the two ends. The CDR3 is made up of 14 amino acids. Germline loops: CDR1 MGHRA, CDR2 YSYEKL. CDR3 nucleotides: TGCGCCAGCGCCACGGGGCCTGGGATGCAGCCCCAGCATTTT. Translating gives CASATGPGMQPQHF.

This clone appeared once. V and J are TRBV15 and TRBJ2-2, with TRBD2 matching 8 bases. The ends lost 0 bases at V and 3 bases at J; junction bases unmatched: 6. The CDR3 is made up of 17 amino acids. Germline V gene lookup returns CDR1 LNHNV and CDR2 YYDKDF (reference sequence). CDR3 amino acids: CATSRDLGLADTGELFF. CDR3 coding DNA: TGTGCCACCAGCAGAGATCTCGGACTAGCAGACACCGGGGAGCTGTTTTTT.

This chain joins TRBV19 and TRBJ2-1, with 10 bases that match TRBD1. This CDR3 has 14 amino acids. Germline V gene data show CDR1 as LNHDA and CDR2 as SQIVND (reference sequence). The V and J ends lost 4 bases and 9 bases, in that order; junction bases with no gene match: 6. CDR3 sequence reads: CASSTRQGAAEQFF. DNA for the CDR3: TGTGCCAGTAGTACCCGACAGGGGGCAGCTGAGCAGTTCTTC.

The V gene is TRBV9, the J gene TRBJ2-5, with 9 nucleotides matching TRBD2. The CDR3 loop spans 17 amino acids. Germline CDR1 SGDLS, CDR2 YYNGEE. The junction had 12 bases not matched to a gene; V was cut back by 4 bases and J by 2 bases. The CDR3 loop is CASSQGRRLAAQETQYF. The DNA of the CDR3 is TGTGCCAGCAGCCAAGGAAGACGACTAGCGGCGCAAGAGACCCAGTACTTC.

The V and J genes are TRBV5-5 and TRBJ2-2; no definite D call. V lost 1 base and J 1 base, leaving 11 bases between the germline ends. Germline CDR1 reads SGHKS; CDR2 reads YYEKEE (reference sequence). The CDR3 spans 16 residues. DNA of the CDR3: TGTGCCAGCAGCTTGAAGGCGGTTGGGAACACCGGGGAGCTGTTTTTT. As protein: CASSLKAVGNTGELFF.

This chain connects TRBV11-1 to TRBJ2-7; D could derive from TRBD1 or TRBD2 (5 bases each). The CDR3 is made up of 13 amino acids. V was shortened by 5 bases and J by 6 bases, with 14 bases between the two germline ends. CDR1 and CDR2 from the germline V gene are SGHAT and FQDESV (reference sequence). The CDR3 sequence: CASSPGTTVEQYF. The CDR3 region has the DNA TGTGCCAGCAGCCCAGGGACCACAGTCGAGCAGTACTTC.

The V call is TRBV13, the J call TRBJ2-1; D remains unclear. Trimming removed 8 bases at V and 0 bases at J, with 8 bases between. The CDR3 is 13 amino acids. Germline CDR1 reads PRHDT; CDR2 reads FYEKMQ (reference sequence). In nucleotides, the CDR3 is TGTGCCAGCCGGCGAGGCTCCTACAATGAGCAGTTCTTC. As protein: CASRRGSYNEQFF.

The V and J genes are TRBV18 and TRBJ2-5, with 9 bases identical to TRBD1. The CDR3 has 15 residues. With 3 bases clipped from V and 3 bases from J, the junction kept 5 bases outside the gene matches. Germline V gene lookup returns CDR1 KGHSH and CDR2 LQKENI. CDR3 DNA: TGTGCCAGCTCACCGGTTGACAGGGGGAAAGAGACCCAGTACTTC. It specifies CASSPVDRGKETQYF. The whole variable domain, filled in from reference TRBV18 and TRBJ2-5, reads NAGVMQNPRHLVRRRGQEARLRCSPMKGHSHVYWYRQLPEEGLKFMVYLQKENIIDESGMPKERFSAEFPKEGPSILRIQQVVRGDSAAYFCASSPVDRGKETQYFGPGTRLLVL.